These T cell receptor beta chains were read from a single sample in a study of T cells after yellow fever vaccination. MiXCR, run by TCRdb on the 5' RACE reads, gives a single entry per CDR3 protein. The table has fewer than 650,000 distinct CDR3 sequences, 21% seen once. The starting material was PBMCs, obtained approximately 22 days after the first yellow fever vaccination. The source is a man aged 18 to 35 who received the YFV17D yellow fever vaccine. The CDR3 runs from the conserved cysteine through the conserved F or W. D genes are given only for firm matches. Expanded clones get a size class; other rows say once, few or many, or leave the size out.

abundance: -; v_gene: TRBV7-9; d_gene: -; j_gene: TRBJ2-1; CDR3aa: CASSLWLGVSYNEQFF; CDR3nt: TGTGCCAGCAGCTTATGGTTGGGGGTTTCCTACAATGAGCAGTTCTTC
abundance: -; v_gene: TRBV4-1; d_gene: -; j_gene: TRBJ1-2; CDR3aa: CASSQASNYGYTF; CDR3nt: TGCGCCAGCAGCCAAGCATCCAACTATGGCTACACCTTC
abundance: -; v_gene: TRBV11-2; d_gene: TRBD1; j_gene: TRBJ1-4; CDR3aa: CASSLWTGPATNEKLFF; CDR3nt: TGTGCCAGCAGCTTATGGACAGGGCCCGCAACTAATGAAAAACTGTTTTTT
abundance: -; v_gene: TRBV9; d_gene: -; j_gene: TRBJ2-5; CDR3aa: CASSPGGFETQYF; CDR3nt: TGTGCCAGCTCCCCGGGGGGCTTTGAGACCCAGTACTTC
abundance: few; v_gene: TRBV12-3/TRBV12-4; d_gene: -; j_gene: TRBJ1-2; CDR3aa: CASSSPGAMSYGYTF; CDR3nt: TGTGCCAGCAGTTCGCCCGGGGCCATGTCCTATGGCTACACCTTC
abundance: -; v_gene: TRBV5-1; d_gene: TRBD2; j_gene: TRBJ2-1; CDR3aa: CASTLQTSGAGNEQFF; CDR3nt: TGCGCCAGCACCCTACAGACTAGCGGGGCGGGCAATGAGCAGTTCTTC
abundance: few; v_gene: TRBV28; d_gene: -; j_gene: TRBJ2-2; CDR3aa: CASSPIDRSNTGELFF; CDR3nt: TGTGCCAGCAGTCCAATCGACAGATCGAACACCGGGGAGCTGTTTTTT
abundance: -; v_gene: TRBV18; d_gene: -; j_gene: TRBJ1-5; CDR3aa: CASSPGGDQPQHF; CDR3nt: TGTGCCAGCTCACCAGGGGGAGATCAGCCCCAGCATTTT
abundance: -; v_gene: TRBV2; d_gene: TRBD1; j_gene: TRBJ2-2; CDR3aa: CASGGTGQANTGELFF; CDR3nt: TGTGCCAGCGGCGGGACAGGGCAGGCGAACACCGGGGAGCTGTTTTTT
abundance: -; v_gene: TRBV5-1; d_gene: TRBD2; j_gene: TRBJ2-1; CDR3aa: CASSFHLSGDYNEQFF; CDR3nt: TGCGCCAGCAGCTTCCACCTTAGCGGGGATTACAATGAGCAGTTCTTC
abundance: -; v_gene: TRBV10-3; d_gene: -; j_gene: TRBJ1-4; CDR3aa: CAISAGVATNEKLFF; CDR3nt: TGTGCCATCAGTGCCGGGGTGGCAACTAATGAAAAACTGTTTTTT
abundance: few; v_gene: TRBV20-1; d_gene: -; j_gene: TRBJ2-5; CDR3aa: CSAAPGTRETQYF; CDR3nt: TGCAGTGCCGCCCCCGGGACTCGGGAGACCCAGTACTTC
abundance: -; v_gene: TRBV4-1; d_gene: -; j_gene: TRBJ1-1; CDR3aa: CASSQAVAALNTEAFF; CDR3nt: TGCGCCAGCAGCCAAGCGGTTGCAGCACTGAACACTGAAGCTTTCTTT
abundance: many; v_gene: TRBV4-2; d_gene: -; j_gene: TRBJ2-6; CDR3aa: CASSQEAGDGANVLTF; CDR3nt: TGTGCCAGCAGCCAAGAAGCAGGGGACGGGGCCAACGTCCTGACTTTC
abundance: few; v_gene: TRBV11-2; d_gene: TRBD1; j_gene: TRBJ2-2; CDR3aa: CASSPPGTARTNTGELFF; CDR3nt: TGTGCCAGCAGCCCCCCTGGGACAGCACGAACGAACACCGGGGAGCTGTTTTTT
abundance: few; v_gene: TRBV5-1; d_gene: TRBD1; j_gene: TRBJ2-7; CDR3aa: CASTNPGQYYEQYF; CDR3nt: TGCGCCAGCACCAATCCGGGACAGTACTACGAGCAGTACTTC
abundance: few; v_gene: TRBV12-3/TRBV12-4; d_gene: -; j_gene: TRBJ2-1; CDR3aa: CASSTNLGTGPKFF; CDR3nt: TGTGCCAGCAGCACCAACCTTGGCACAGGGCCAAAGTTCTTC
abundance: -; v_gene: TRBV12-3/TRBV12-4; d_gene: -; j_gene: TRBJ2-5; CDR3aa: CASRNGHLKETQYF; CDR3nt: TGTGCCAGCAGAAATGGACATTTGAAAGAGACCCAGTACTTC
abundance: few; v_gene: TRBV7-8; d_gene: -; j_gene: TRBJ2-1; CDR3aa: CASAKTVNNEQFF; CDR3nt: TGTGCCAGCGCCAAGACAGTTAACAATGAGCAGTTCTTC
abundance: -; v_gene: TRBV27; d_gene: -; j_gene: TRBJ2-1; CDR3aa: CASSNNLEQFF; CDR3nt: TGTGCCAGCAGCAACAACCTTGAGCAGTTCTTC
abundance: -; v_gene: TRBV20-1; d_gene: -; j_gene: TRBJ1-5; CDR3aa: CSARDGQGQPQHF; CDR3nt: TGCAGTGCTAGAGATGGGCAGGGCCAGCCCCAGCATTTT
abundance: -; v_gene: TRBV4-1; d_gene: -; j_gene: TRBJ2-5; CDR3aa: CASSQGGRLAGTQYF; CDR3nt: TGCGCCAGCAGCCAAGGGGGGCGGCTAGCCGGGACCCAGTACTTC
abundance: -; v_gene: TRBV7-9; d_gene: TRBD2; j_gene: TRBJ2-1; CDR3aa: CASSFGTSEYNEQFF; CDR3nt: TGTGCCAGCAGCTTCGGGACTAGCGAGTACAATGAGCAGTTCTTC
abundance: -; v_gene: TRBV9; d_gene: -; j_gene: TRBJ1-3; CDR3aa: CASSNSGNTIYF; CDR3nt: TGTGCCAGCAGCAACTCTGGAAACACCATATATTTT
abundance: few; v_gene: TRBV12-3/TRBV12-4; d_gene: TRBD2; j_gene: TRBJ2-1; CDR3aa: CASNPSGGLYNEQFF; CDR3nt: TGTGCCAGCAACCCCAGCGGGGGTCTTTACAATGAGCAGTTCTTC
abundance: -; v_gene: TRBV7-2; d_gene: -; j_gene: TRBJ2-3; CDR3aa: CASSLATGGTQYF; CDR3nt: TGTGCCAGCAGCTTAGCGACAGGAGGTACGCAGTATTTT
abundance: few; v_gene: TRBV7-3; d_gene: -; j_gene: TRBJ2-1; CDR3aa: CASSLGGHNEQFF; CDR3nt: TGTGCCAGCAGTCTCGGGGGGCACAATGAGCAGTTCTTC
abundance: few; v_gene: TRBV12-3/TRBV12-4; d_gene: -; j_gene: TRBJ2-3; CDR3aa: CASSQAELSTDTQYF; CDR3nt: TGTGCCAGCAGTCAAGCCGAACTTAGCACAGATACGCAGTATTTT
abundance: -; v_gene: TRBV4-1; d_gene: -; j_gene: TRBJ1-5; CDR3aa: CASSQAGGIGQPQHF; CDR3nt: TGCGCCAGCAGCCAAGCGGGGGGGATTGGGCAGCCCCAGCATTTT
abundance: few; v_gene: TRBV7-2; d_gene: TRBD1; j_gene: TRBJ2-5; CDR3aa: CASSADRGVRETQYF; CDR3nt: TGTGCCAGCAGCGCGGACAGGGGGGTCAGAGAGACCCAGTACTTC
abundance: -; v_gene: TRBV7-2; d_gene: -; j_gene: TRBJ1-5; CDR3aa: CASSFAGGFNQPQHF; CDR3nt: TGTGCCAGCAGCTTCGCGGGGGGCTTTAATCAGCCCCAGCATTTT
abundance: few; v_gene: TRBV30; d_gene: -; j_gene: TRBJ2-5; CDR3aa: CAWSVGTLGVQETQYF; CDR3nt: TGTGCCTGGAGTGTAGGGACACTTGGGGTTCAAGAGACCCAGTACTTC
abundance: -; v_gene: TRBV4-1; d_gene: -; j_gene: TRBJ2-5; CDR3aa: CASSQAPRLETQYF; CDR3nt: TGCGCCAGCAGCCAAGCCCCGCGCCTGGAGACCCAGTACTTC
abundance: -; v_gene: TRBV11-1; d_gene: -; j_gene: TRBJ2-7; CDR3aa: CASSLARGSRYEQYF; CDR3nt: TGTGCCAGCAGCTTAGCGCGGGGCAGCCGCTACGAGCAGTACTTC
abundance: -; v_gene: TRBV5-1; d_gene: TRBD2; j_gene: TRBJ2-5; CDR3aa: CASSFFASGGLQETQYF; CDR3nt: TGCGCCAGCAGCTTTTTCGCTAGCGGGGGTCTACAAGAGACCCAGTACTTC
abundance: -; v_gene: TRBV7-9; d_gene: TRBD1; j_gene: TRBJ2-5; CDR3aa: CASSSGTGGRETQYF; CDR3nt: TGTGCCAGCAGTTCCGGGACAGGGGGGCGAGAGACCCAGTACTTC
abundance: -; v_gene: TRBV7-9; d_gene: -; j_gene: TRBJ1-4; CDR3aa: CASSVNEKLFF; CDR3nt: TGTGCCAGCAGCGTAAATGAAAAACTGTTTTTT
abundance: few; v_gene: TRBV6-1; d_gene: -; j_gene: TRBJ1-6; CDR3aa: CASRNTGSGPLHF; CDR3nt: TGTGCCAGCAGGAACACAGGGTCGGGACCCCTCCACTTT
abundance: -; v_gene: TRBV5-6; d_gene: -; j_gene: TRBJ1-5; CDR3aa: CASSLGLGNNQPQHF; CDR3nt: TGTGCCAGCAGCTTAGGGTTAGGTAACAATCAGCCCCAGCATTTT
abundance: -; v_gene: TRBV12-5; d_gene: -; j_gene: TRBJ1-6; CDR3aa: CASGLDGGSPLHF; CDR3nt: TGTGCTAGTGGTCTTGACGGGGGATCACCCCTCCACTTT
abundance: -; v_gene: TRBV4-3; d_gene: -; j_gene: TRBJ2-3; CDR3aa: CASSPYHQSDTQYF; CDR3nt: TGCGCCAGCAGCCCCTACCACCAGAGCGATACGCAGTATTTT
abundance: few; v_gene: TRBV5-1; d_gene: -; j_gene: TRBJ1-1; CDR3aa: CASSLERGENTEAFF; CDR3nt: TGCGCCAGCAGCTTGGAGCGGGGAGAGAACACTGAAGCTTTCTTT
abundance: few; v_gene: TRBV27; d_gene: -; j_gene: TRBJ2-7; CDR3aa: CAISRTDGGEQYF; CDR3nt: TGTGCCATCTCCCGGACAGATGGGGGCGAGCAGTACTTC
abundance: few; v_gene: TRBV6-5; d_gene: TRBD1; j_gene: TRBJ2-1; CDR3aa: CASSYSTGQGYNEQFF; CDR3nt: TGTGCCAGCAGTTACTCGACTGGACAGGGTTACAATGAGCAGTTCTTC